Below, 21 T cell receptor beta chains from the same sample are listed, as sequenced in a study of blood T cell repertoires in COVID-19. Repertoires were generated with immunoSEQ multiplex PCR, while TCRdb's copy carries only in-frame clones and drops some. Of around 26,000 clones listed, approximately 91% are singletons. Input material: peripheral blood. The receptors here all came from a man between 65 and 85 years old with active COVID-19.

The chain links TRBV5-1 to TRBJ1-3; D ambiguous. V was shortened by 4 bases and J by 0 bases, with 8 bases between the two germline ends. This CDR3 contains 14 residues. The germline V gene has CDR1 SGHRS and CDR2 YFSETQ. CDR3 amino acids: CASSAAVSGNTIYF. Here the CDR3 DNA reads TGCGCCAGCAGCGCCGCGGTCTCTGGAAACACCATATATTTT.

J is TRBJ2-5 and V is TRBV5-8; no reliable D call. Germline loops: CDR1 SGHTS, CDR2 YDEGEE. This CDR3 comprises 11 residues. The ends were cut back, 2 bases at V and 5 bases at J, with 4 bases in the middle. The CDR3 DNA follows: TGTGCCAGCAGCTTCCTCGAGACCCAGTACTTC. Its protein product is CASSFLETQYF.

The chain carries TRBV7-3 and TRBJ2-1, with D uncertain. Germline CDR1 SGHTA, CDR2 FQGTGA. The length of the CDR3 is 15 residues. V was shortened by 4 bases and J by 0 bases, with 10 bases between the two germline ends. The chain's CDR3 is CASSSGGSSYNEQFF. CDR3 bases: TGTGCCAGCAGCTCAGGTGGAAGCTCCTACAATGAGCAGTTCTTC.

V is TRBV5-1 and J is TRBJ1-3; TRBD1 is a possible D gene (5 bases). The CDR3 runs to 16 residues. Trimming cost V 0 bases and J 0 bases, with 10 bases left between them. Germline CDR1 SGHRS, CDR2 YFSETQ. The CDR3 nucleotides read TGCGCCAGCAGCTTGGCCGGGGGGGTCTCTGGAAACACCATATATTTT. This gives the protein CASSLAGGVSGNTIYF.

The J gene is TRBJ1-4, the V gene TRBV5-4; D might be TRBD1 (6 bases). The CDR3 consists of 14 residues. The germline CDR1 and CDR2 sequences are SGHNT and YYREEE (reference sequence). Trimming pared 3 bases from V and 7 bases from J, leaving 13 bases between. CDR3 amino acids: CASSSRGFGEKLFF. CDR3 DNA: TGTGCCAGCAGCTCCAGGGGTTTCGGTGAAAAACTGTTTTTT.

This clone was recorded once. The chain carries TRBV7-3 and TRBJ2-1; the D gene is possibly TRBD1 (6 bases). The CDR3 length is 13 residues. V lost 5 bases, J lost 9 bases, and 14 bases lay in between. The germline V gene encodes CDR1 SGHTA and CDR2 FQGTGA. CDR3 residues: CASSVQQGSEQFF. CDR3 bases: TGTGCCAGCAGCGTACAACAGGGCTCTGAGCAGTTCTTC. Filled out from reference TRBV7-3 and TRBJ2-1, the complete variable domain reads GAGVSQTPSNKVTEKGKYVELRCDPISGHTALYWYRQSLGQGPEFLIYFQGTGAADDSGLPNDRFFAVRPEGSVSTLKIQRTERGDSAVYLCASSVQQGSEQFFGPGTRLTVL.

The CDR3 loop is CASSSISYRVDGYTF. For the CDR3, the DNA is TGTGCCAGCAGTTCTATATCCTACAGGGTCGATGGCTACACCTTC. The chain combines TRBV6-2 or TRBV6-3 with TRBJ1-2, with D possibly matching TRBD1 (6 bases). The V gene's germline CDR1 is MNHEY and CDR2 SVGEGT. The CDR3 runs 15 residues. V gave up 4 bases and J gave up 6 bases, with 18 bases separating them.

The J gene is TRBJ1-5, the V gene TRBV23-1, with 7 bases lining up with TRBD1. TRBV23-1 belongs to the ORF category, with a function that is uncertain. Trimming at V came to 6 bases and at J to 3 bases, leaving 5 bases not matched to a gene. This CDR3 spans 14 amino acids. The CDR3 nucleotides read TGCGCCAGCAGAGACAGGGTGATCAATCAGCCCCAGCATTTT. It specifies CASRDRVINQPQHF.

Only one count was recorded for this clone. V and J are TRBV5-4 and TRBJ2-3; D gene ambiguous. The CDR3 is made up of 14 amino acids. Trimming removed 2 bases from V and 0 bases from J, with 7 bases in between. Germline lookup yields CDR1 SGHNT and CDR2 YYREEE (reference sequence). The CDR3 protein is CASSFLVSTDTQYF. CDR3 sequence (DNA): TGTGCCAGCAGCTTTTTAGTAAGCACAGATACGCAGTATTTT.

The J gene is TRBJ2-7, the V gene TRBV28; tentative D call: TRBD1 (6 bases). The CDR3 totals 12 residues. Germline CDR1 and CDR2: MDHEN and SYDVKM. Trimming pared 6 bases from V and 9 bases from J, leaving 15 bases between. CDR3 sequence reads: CASSGSGHRQYF. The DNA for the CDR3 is TGTGCCAGCAGCGGATCGGGACACCGGCAGTACTTC.

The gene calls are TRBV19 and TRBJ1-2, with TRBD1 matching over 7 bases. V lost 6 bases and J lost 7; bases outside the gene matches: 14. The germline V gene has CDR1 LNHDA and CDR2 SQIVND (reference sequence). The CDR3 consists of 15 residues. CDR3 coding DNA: TGTGCCAGTAGCTTGGAAATCATCGGGACAGCTGGCTACACCTTC. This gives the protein CASSLEIIGTAGYTF. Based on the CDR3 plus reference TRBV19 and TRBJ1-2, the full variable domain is DGGITQSPKYLFRKEGQNVTLSCEQNLNHDAMYWYRQDPGQGLRLIYYSQIVNDFQKGDIAEGYSVSREKKESFPLTVTSAQKNPTAFYLCASSLEIIGTAGYTFGSGTRLTVV.

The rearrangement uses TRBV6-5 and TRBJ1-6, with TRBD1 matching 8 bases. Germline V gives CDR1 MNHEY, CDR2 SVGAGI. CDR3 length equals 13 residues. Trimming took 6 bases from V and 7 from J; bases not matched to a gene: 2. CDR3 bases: TGTGCCAGCAGCGGACAGGGAAATTCACCCCTCCACTTT. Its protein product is CASSGQGNSPLHF.

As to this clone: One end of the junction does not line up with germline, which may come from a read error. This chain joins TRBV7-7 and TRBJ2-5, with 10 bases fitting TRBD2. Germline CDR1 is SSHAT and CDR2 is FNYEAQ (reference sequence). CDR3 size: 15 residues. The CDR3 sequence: CASSSGLAAQETQYF. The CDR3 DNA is TGTGCTAGCAGCTCCGGACTAGCGGCACAAGAGACCCAGTACTTC.

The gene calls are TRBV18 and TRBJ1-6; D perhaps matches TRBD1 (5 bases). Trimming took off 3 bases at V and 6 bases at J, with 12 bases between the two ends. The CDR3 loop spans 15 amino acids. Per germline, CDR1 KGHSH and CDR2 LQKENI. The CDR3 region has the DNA TGTGCCAGCTCACCGAGTAGGGGACTTAATTCACCCCTCCACTTT. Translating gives CASSPSRGLNSPLHF.

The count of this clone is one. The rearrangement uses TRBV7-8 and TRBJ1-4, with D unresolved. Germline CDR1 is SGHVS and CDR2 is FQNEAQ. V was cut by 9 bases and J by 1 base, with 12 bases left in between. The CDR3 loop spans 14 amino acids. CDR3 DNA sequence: TGTGCCAGTAAACGAGGAGGAACTAATGAAAAACTGTTTTTT. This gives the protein CASKRGGTNEKLFF.

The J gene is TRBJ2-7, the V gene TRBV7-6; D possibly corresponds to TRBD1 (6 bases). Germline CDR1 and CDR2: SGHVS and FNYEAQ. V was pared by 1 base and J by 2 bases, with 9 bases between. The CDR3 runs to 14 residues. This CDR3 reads CASSLVAGAYEQYF. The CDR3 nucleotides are TGTGCCAGCAGCTTAGTGGCAGGGGCCTACGAGCAGTACTTC.

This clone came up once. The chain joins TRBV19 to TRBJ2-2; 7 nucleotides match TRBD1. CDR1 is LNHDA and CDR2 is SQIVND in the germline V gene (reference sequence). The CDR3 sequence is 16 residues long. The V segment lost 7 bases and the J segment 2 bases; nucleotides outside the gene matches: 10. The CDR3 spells CASITGTAINTGELFF. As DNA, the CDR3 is TGTGCCAGTATCACCGGGACAGCTATTAACACCGGGGAGCTGTTTTTT.

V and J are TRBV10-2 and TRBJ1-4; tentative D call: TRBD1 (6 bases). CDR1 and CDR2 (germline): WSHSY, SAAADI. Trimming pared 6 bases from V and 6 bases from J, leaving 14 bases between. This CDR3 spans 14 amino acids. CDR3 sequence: CASSHTGPDEKLFF. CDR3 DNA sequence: TGCGCCAGCAGCCATACAGGGCCGGATGAAAAACTGTTTTTT.

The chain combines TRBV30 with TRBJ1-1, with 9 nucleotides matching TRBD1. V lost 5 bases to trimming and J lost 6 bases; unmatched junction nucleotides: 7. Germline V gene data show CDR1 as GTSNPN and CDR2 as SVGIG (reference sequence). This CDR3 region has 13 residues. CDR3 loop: CAWRTGGASEAFF. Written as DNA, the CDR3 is TGTGCCTGGCGAACAGGGGGCGCCTCTGAAGCTTTCTTT.

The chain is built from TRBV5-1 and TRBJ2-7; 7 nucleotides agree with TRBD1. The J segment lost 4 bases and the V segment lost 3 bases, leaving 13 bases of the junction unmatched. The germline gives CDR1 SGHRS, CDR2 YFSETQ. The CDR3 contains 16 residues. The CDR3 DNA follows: TGCGCCAGCAGCTCGGTCGTTGAACAGGGACAGTACGAGCAGTACTTC. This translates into CASSSVVEQGQYEQYF.

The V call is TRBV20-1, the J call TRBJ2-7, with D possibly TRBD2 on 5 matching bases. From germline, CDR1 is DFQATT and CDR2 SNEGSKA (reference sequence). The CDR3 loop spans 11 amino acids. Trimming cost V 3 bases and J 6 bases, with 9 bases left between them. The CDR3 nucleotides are TGCAGTGCTAGGTCGGGGTTCGAGCAGTACTTC. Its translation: CSARSGFEQYF.